This is a list of T cell receptor beta chains from one sample in a study of blood T cells in healthy people across ages. TCRdb called the 5' RACE reads again in MiXCR, with one record for every CDR3 protein. Among over a million distinct CDR3 sequences listed, 20% to 25% were seen once. A further study also used this sample, focusing on T cells of mothers and their children.

Sequenced input: blood. The source is a girl under 10 years old in good health. CDR3s include the opening cysteine and the closing phenylalanine or tryptophan. Each record gives: D gene, V gene, clone size, J gene, CDR3 DNA, CDR3 protein. A D gene is named only where the DNA matches it firmly. Clone size is shown for a subset of rows, as once, few, many or a class of expanded clone.

>-|TRBV18|few|TRBJ2-7
TGTGCCAGCTCACATCCGGACAGAGCCTACGAGCAGTACTTC
CASSHPDRAYEQYF
>-|TRBV27|-|TRBJ2-5
TGTGCCAGCAGTTTAACTTTTGCAGAGACCCAGTACTTC
CASSLTFAETQYF
>-|TRBV23-1|few|TRBJ2-7
TGCGCCAGCAGTCACCACCCCCATGAACCGAACTACGAGCAGTACTTC
CASSHHPHEPNYEQYF
>-|TRBV7-2|-|TRBJ2-7
TGTGCCAGCAGCTTACTTCCCGTGTACGAGCAGTACTTC
CASSLLPVYEQYF
>-|TRBV19|once|TRBJ2-2
TGTGCCTCAACCAGGGCGAACACCGGGGAGCTGTTTTTT
CASTRANTGELFF
>-|TRBV7-9|few|TRBJ2-5
TGTGCCAGCAGCTTAATAGGGAACTCCGGGGAGACCCAGTACTTC
CASSLIGNSGETQYF
>-|TRBV4-3|few|TRBJ1-1
TGCGCCAGCAGCCAAGCGCAGGGGAAAGGCACTGAAGCTTTCTTT
CASSQAQGKGTEAFF
>-|TRBV7-9|few|TRBJ2-1
TGTGCCAGCAGCTGGGACTGGGACGGAATATACAATGAGCAGTTCTTC
CASSWDWDGIYNEQFF
>-|TRBV6-5|many|TRBJ1-1
TGTGCCAGCAGTTATTTTCCAGGGAACACTGAAGCTTTCTTT
CASSYFPGNTEAFF
>TRBD1|TRBV7-9|-|TRBJ1-2
TGTGCCAGCAGCTCCACCACGGGACAGGGGTATGGCTACACCTTC
CASSSTTGQGYGYTF
>-|TRBV7-2|few|TRBJ2-1
TGTGCCAGCAGCTCTTCGGGACGCACCAACAATGAGCAGTTCTTC
CASSSSGRTNNEQFF
>-|TRBV25-1|-|TRBJ2-5
TGTGCCAGCAGTGAAAGCTACGAAGAGGAGGAGACCCAGTACTTC
CASSESYEEEETQYF
>-|TRBV4-1|-|TRBJ2-1
TGCGCCAGCAGCCAAGTGCCCGGGGGAACAGGCCTTTCCTACAATGAGCAGTTCTTC
CASSQVPGGTGLSYNEQFF
>TRBD1|TRBV3-1|-|TRBJ2-7
TGTGCCAGCAGCCAACTCGGGACAGTTAGCTCCTACGAGCAGTACTTC
CASSQLGTVSSYEQYF
>TRBD2|TRBV20-1|-|TRBJ2-3
TGCAGTGCCCCCGGGACTAGCGGTCCCCGGAATACGCAGTATTTT
CSAPGTSGPRNTQYF
>-|TRBV9|-|TRBJ2-1
TGTGCCAGCAGCGTAGGGGTTGGGGTTGATGAGCAGCTCTTC
CASSVGVGVDEQLF
>-|TRBV6-2/TRBV6-3|few|TRBJ2-7
TGTGCCAGCAGTTACGTCCCCGGGGATGGTTACGAGCAGTACTTC
CASSYVPGDGYEQYF
>TRBD1|TRBV13|few|TRBJ2-7
TGTGCCAGCGGCCCCGGACAGGCGGACGAGCAGTACTTC
CASGPGQADEQYF
>-|TRBV29-1|-|TRBJ1-1
TGCAGCGTCTCGGGCGTGGTATATACTGAAGCTTTCTTT
CSVSGVVYTEAFF
>TRBD1|TRBV20-1|few|TRBJ2-7
TGCAGTGTCAGAGGGGGCAACTACGAGCAGTACTTC
CSVRGGNYEQYF
>-|TRBV9|-|TRBJ1-2
TGTGCCAGCAGCCCTACCCCGACAGGCAACTATGGCTACACCTTC
CASSPTPTGNYGYTF
>TRBD1|TRBV20-1|few|TRBJ1-4
TGCAGTGCAATCTCACACAGGGGTGGGAGGGAAAAACTGTTTTTT
CSAISHRGGREKLFF
>-|TRBV12-3/TRBV12-4|once|TRBJ2-1
TGTGCCAGCAGTTTCTTGCATTGGGGGGAATCCTACAATGAGCAGTTCTTC
CASSFLHWGESYNEQFF
>-|TRBV29-1|few|TRBJ1-1
TGCAGCGTTTTAGCAGGCCTGAACAGAGGTGAAGCTTTCTTT
CSVLAGLNRGEAFF
>-|TRBV24-1|few|TRBJ2-1
TGTGCCACCAGTGATTCGGTACCTTGGGATGAGCAGTTCTTC
CATSDSVPWDEQFF
>-|TRBV27|-|TRBJ2-7
TGTGCCAGTGCTCCGGGACTGACGCCCTACGAGCAGTACTTC
CASAPGLTPYEQYF
>TRBD2|TRBV13|-|TRBJ2-7
TGTGCCAGCAGTTTCCCGACTAGCGGGTCCTACGAGCAGTACTTC
CASSFPTSGSYEQYF
>-|TRBV27|-|TRBJ2-4
TGTGCCAGCAGTTTATCCGACAGCACCAAAAACATTCAGTACTTC
CASSLSDSTKNIQYF
>-|TRBV7-6|-|TRBJ1-1
TGTGCCAGCAGCCCCGGAGGGACCGACACTGAAGCTTTCTTT
CASSPGGTDTEAFF